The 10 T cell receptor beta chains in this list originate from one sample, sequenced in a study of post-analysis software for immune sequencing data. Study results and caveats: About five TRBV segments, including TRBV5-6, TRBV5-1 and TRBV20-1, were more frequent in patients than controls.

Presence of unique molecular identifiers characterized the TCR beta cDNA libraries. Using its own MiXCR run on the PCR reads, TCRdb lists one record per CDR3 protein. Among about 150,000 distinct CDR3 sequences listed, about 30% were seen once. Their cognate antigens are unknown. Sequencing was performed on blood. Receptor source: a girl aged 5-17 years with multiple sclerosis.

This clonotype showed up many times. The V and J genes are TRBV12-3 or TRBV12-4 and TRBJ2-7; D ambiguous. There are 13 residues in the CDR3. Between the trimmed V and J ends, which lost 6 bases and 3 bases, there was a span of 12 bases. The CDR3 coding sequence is TGTGCCAGCAGACCGGCTGCAAGCTACGAGCAGTACTTC. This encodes CASRPAASYEQYF.

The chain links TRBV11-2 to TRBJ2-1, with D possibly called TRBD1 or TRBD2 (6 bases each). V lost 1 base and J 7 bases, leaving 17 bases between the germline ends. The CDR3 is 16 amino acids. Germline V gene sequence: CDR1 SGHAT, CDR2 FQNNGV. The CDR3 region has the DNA TGTGCCAGCAGCTTAGGGGACGGGGGCAGGAGGAATGAGCAGTTCTTC. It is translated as CASSLGDGGRRNEQFF.

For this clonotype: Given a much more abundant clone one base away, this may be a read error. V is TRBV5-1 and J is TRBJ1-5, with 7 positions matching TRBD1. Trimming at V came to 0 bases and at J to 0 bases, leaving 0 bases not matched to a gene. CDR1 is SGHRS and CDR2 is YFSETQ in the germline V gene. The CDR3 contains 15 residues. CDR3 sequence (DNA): TGCGCCAGCAGCTTGGAGGGGGCTAGCAATCAGCCCCAGCATTTT. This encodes CASSLEGASNQPQHF.

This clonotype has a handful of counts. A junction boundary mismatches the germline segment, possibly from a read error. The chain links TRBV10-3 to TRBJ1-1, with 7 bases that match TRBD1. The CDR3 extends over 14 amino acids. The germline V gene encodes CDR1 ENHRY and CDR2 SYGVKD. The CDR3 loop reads CVISVQGPNTEAFF. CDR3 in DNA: TGTGTCATCAGTGTACAGGGGCCTAACACTGAAGCTTTCTTT.

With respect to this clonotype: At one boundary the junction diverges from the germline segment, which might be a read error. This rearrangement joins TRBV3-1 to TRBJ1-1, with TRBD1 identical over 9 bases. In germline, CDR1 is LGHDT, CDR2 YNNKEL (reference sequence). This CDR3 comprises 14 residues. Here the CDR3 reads CASNQSDRGTEAFF. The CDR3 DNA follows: TGTGCCAGCAACCAATCTGACAGGGGGACTGAAGCTTTCTTT.

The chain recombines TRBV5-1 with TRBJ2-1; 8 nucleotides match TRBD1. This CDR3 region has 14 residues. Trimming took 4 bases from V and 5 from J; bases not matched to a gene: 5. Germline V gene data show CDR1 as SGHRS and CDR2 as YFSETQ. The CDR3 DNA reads TGCGCCAGCAGCGTCCGACAGGGGAACAATGAGCAGTTCTTC. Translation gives CASSVRQGNNEQFF.

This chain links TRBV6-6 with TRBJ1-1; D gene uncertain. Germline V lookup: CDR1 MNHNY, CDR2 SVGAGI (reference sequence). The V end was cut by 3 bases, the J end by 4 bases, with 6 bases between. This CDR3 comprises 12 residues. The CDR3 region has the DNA TGTGCCAGCAGTTATTCGACCACTGAAGCTTTCTTT. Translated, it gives CASSYSTTEAFF.

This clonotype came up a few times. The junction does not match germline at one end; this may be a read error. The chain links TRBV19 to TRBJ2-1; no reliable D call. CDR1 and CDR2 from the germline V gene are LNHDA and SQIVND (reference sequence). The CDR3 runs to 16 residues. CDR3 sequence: CASSIPAGEAYNEQFF. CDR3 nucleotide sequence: TGTGCCAGTAGTATCCCCGCCGGAGAGGCCTACAACGAGCAGTTCTTC.

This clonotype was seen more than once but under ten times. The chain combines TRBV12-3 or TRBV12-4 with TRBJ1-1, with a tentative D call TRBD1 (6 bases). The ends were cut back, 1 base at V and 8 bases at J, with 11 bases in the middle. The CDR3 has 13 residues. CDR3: CASSLVEGGEAFF. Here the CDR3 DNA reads TGTGCCAGCAGTTTAGTTGAGGGGGGGGAAGCTTTCTTT.

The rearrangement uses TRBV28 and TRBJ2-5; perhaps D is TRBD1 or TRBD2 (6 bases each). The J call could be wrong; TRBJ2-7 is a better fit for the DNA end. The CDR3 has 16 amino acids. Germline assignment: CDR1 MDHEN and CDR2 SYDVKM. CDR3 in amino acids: CASHIDGGQGGYEQYF. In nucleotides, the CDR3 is TGTGCCAGCCACATAGACGGGGGCCAGGGTGGGTACGAGCAGTACTTC.